Each of the 12 T cell receptor beta chains below was sequenced from the same sample in a study of metastatic and nonmetastatic thyroid tumors. Thyroid surgery was performed in patients who had received no treatment beforehand. TCRdb used MiXCR to call clones anew from the PCR reads. Of 75,000 to 100,000 clones listed, more than 9.5% are singletons. Sequences were obtained from blood. These receptors were taken from a female donor with papillary thyroid cancer or a benign thyroid nodule (not recorded which). Some clones in this sample may be carry-over from other donors' samples.

This clone was picked up a small number of times. J is TRBJ2-1 and V is TRBV20-1, with 10 bases lining up with TRBD2. CDR3 size: 18 residues. Germline V gives CDR1 DFQATT, CDR2 SNEGSKA (reference sequence). J was trimmed by 0 bases and V by 5 bases; bases with no gene match: 13. CDR3 coding DNA: TGCAGTGCTTGGGGAGGGCTAGCGGGAGAGGTCTCCTACAATGAGCAGTTCTTC. Translation: CSAWGGLAGEVSYNEQFF.

There are a few counts of this clone. A clone one base away is much larger, so this may be a read error. V gene TRBV10-2 combines with J gene TRBJ1-4; D is undetermined. V lost 2 bases, J lost 7 bases, and 8 bases lay in between. The CDR3 contains 13 residues. Per the germline V gene, CDR1 is WSHSY and CDR2 is SAAADI. The CDR3 DNA sequence: TGCGCCAGCAGTGAGATAAGGTGTGAAAAACTGTTTTTT. It is translated as CASSEIRCEKLFF.

This clone has ten or more counts. A clone one base away is much larger, so this may be a read error. This CDR3 reads CASSSSAGQRHEQYF. Written as DNA, the CDR3 is TGTGCCAGTAGTTCGTCGGCGGGACAGCGCCACGAGCAGTACTTC. The chain employs TRBV19 and TRBJ2-7; D may be TRBD1 (7 bases). Between the trimmed V and J ends, which lost 5 bases and 5 bases, there was a span of 19 bases. CDR1 LNHDA and CDR2 SQIVND come from the germline V gene (reference sequence). This CDR3 is built from 15 residues.

This clone occurred many times. This rearrangement joins TRBV11-1 to TRBJ2-6; D is possibly TRBD1 (6 bases). Germline CDR1 SGHAT, CDR2 FQDESV (reference sequence). Trimming left V 4 bases short and J 0 bases short, with 13 bases between. The CDR3 is made up of 17 amino acids. CDR3 DNA sequence: TGTGCCAGCAGCTCGCCGACAGGAAACTCTGGGGCCAACGTCCTGACTTTC. As protein: CASSSPTGNSGANVLTF.

This clone was observed many times. The rearrangement joins TRBV20-1 to TRBJ2-7; no reliable D call. Trimming left V 0 bases short and J 6 bases short, with 12 bases between. CDR3 length: 13 amino acids. Germline V lookup: CDR1 DFQATT, CDR2 SNEGSKA (reference sequence). In DNA, the CDR3 is TGCAGTGCTAGAGATGCCATCTTGGGCGAGCAGTACTTC. Its protein product is CSARDAILGEQYF.

Comment on this clone: One end of the junction fails to match germline, which may point to a read error. J is TRBJ1-2 and V is TRBV19; tentative D call: TRBD1 (5 bases). This CDR3 is 13 amino acids long. The germline V gene has CDR1 LNHDA and CDR2 SQIVND (reference sequence). The CDR3 protein is CSSSPDMDYRYTF. CDR3 DNA: TGTTCCAGTAGCCCGGACATGGACTATCGCTACACCTTC. Supplemented by reference TRBV19 and TRBJ1-2, the full variable domain reads DGGITQSPKYLFRKEGQNVTLSCEQNLNHDAMYWYRQDPGQGLRLIYYSQIVNDFQKGDIAEGYSVSREKKESFPLTVTSAQKNPTAFYLCSSSPDMDYRYTFGSGTRLTVV.

At least ten counts were recorded for this clone. At one end, the junction sequence differs from germline, possibly due to a read error. In the same sample, other DNA sequences code for this CDR3. J is TRBJ1-5 and V is TRBV19; TRBD1 matches 7 bases. The CDR3 is 15 amino acids. From germline, CDR1 is LNHDA and CDR2 SQIVND (reference sequence). For the CDR3, the DNA is TGCGCCAGTAGTATTGGAGGGGGCGAAGGGCAGCCCCAGCATTTT. Translating gives CASSIGGGEGQPQHF.

This clone was counted many times. The chain links TRBV30 to TRBJ1-1; no firm D call. V was clipped by 1 base and J by 0 bases, with 9 bases between them. This CDR3 region has 14 residues. CDR1 and CDR2 from the germline V gene are GTSNPN and SVGIG (reference sequence). This CDR3 is CAWSGNAVNTEAFF. CDR3 DNA: TGTGCCTGGAGTGGGAACGCCGTGAACACTGAAGCTTTCTTT.

This clone is medium-sized within its sample. This chain uses TRBV7-9 with TRBJ2-7; D is perhaps TRBD1 (6 bases). V was shortened by 4 bases and J by 3 bases, with 19 bases between the two germline ends. Germline V gene data show CDR1 as SEHNR and CDR2 as FQNEAQ (reference sequence). CDR3 size: 16 residues. CDR3 in amino acids: CASSSTETGSFYEQYF. CDR3 DNA sequence: TGTGCCAGCAGCTCTACAGAGACAGGTAGCTTCTACGAGCAGTACTTC.

This chain uses TRBV11-1 with TRBJ1-2; a possible D gene is TRBD1 (5 bases). CDR1 is SGHAT and CDR2 is FQDESV in the germline V gene (reference sequence). This CDR3 contains 18 residues. V lost 1 base and J lost 5, with 23 bases in between. The CDR3 sequence: CASSLGGAGSLTRYGYTF. In DNA, the CDR3 is TGTGCCAGCAGCTTAGGAGGGGCAGGGAGCCTCACGAGGTATGGCTACACCTTC.

This clone has at least ten counts. The rearrangement uses TRBV30 and TRBJ1-1; D may be TRBD1 (5 bases). The CDR3 loop spans 16 amino acids. Germline assignment: CDR1 GTSNPN and CDR2 SVGIG (reference sequence). Trimming shortened V by 0 bases and J by 4 bases, and 18 bases separated the two germline ends. The CDR3 sequence: CAWSVKGLKGTTEAFF. DNA of the CDR3: TGTGCCTGGAGTGTAAAGGGGCTTAAAGGGACCACTGAAGCTTTCTTT.

A note on this clone: A clone one base away is much larger, so this may be a read error. The DNA of the CDR3 is TGTGCCAGCATTTTACTGTCAGCGGGCACCGGGGAGCTGTTTTTT. Amino acids: CASILLSAGTGELFF. The chain links TRBV28 to TRBJ2-2; perhaps TRBD2 as D (6 bases). The germline V gene has CDR1 MDHEN and CDR2 SYDVKM. The CDR3 totals 15 residues.